The present T cell receptor (beta chain) was sequenced within a study of regulatory T cells in long-lasting Graves disease. Germline loops: CDR1 SGHTA, CDR2 FQGTGA. With 2 bases removed from V and 5 bases from J, the gap between germline ends came to 9 bases. The CDR3 has 13 residues. In its sample, this clonotype was seen many times. Described time point: newly diagnosed GD, antithyroid drugs for less than 3 months. Scientists built the TCR library using RNA that was extracted from PBMCs. Assembly of TCR beta libraries relied on iRepertoire HTBI primers together with Arm-PCR of CDR3 regions. One entry per CDR3 protein, called by TCRdb with MiXCR from the multiplex PCR reads. The table includes some 460,000 distinct CDR3 sequences, around 15% detected once. This sample also belongs to another study, concerning T cells in Graves' hyperthyroidism and ophthalmopathy. That work adds: In validation, the model predicted ophthalmopathy. These predictions came a median roughly seven months before onset.

This sequence was found in a man aged 35 to 55 with Graves disease. The specimen was peripheral blood mononuclear cells (PBMCs), collected at new diagnosis, from a patient treated with antithyroid drugs. The chain has TRBV7-3 and TRBJ2-5; no clear D. CDR3 bases: TGTGCCAGCAGCTTAGGAGCGCGGGAGACCCAGTACTTC. Translated, it gives CASSLGARETQYF.